The rows below give T cell receptor beta chains drawn from one sample of a study of cytomegalovirus exposure and HLA in healthy donors. The data were produced by immunoSEQ multiplex PCR, yet TCRdb's version contains in-frame clones alone and is incomplete. Of roughly 150,000 clones in the sample, approximately 76% were seen once. Material for sequencing was PBMCs. Every receptor here comes from a woman aged 18-29 years in good health and CMV-seropositive. Both conserved end residues are part of each CDR3. D genes are given only for firm matches. For some rows the clone size is stated as once, few or many, or as a class when expanded; others skip it.

NA,TRBJ1-5,NA,TRBV9,TGTGCCAGCAGCGTAGATTCCAGGGTAGGCCAGCCCCAGCATTTT,CASSVDSRVGQPQHF
TRBD1,TRBJ1-2,NA,TRBV29-1,TGCAGCGTCCGGACAGGCAAAGGGTCTGGCTACACCTTC,CSVRTGKGSGYTF
NA,TRBJ2-3,NA,TRBV7-6,TGTGCCAGCAGCTTAAGCCCAGATACGCAGTATTTT,CASSLSPDTQYF
TRBD1,TRBJ1-6,NA,TRBV11-2,TGTGCCAGCAGCGACGACAGGGTTTCACCCCTCCACTTT,CASSDDRVSPLHF
TRBD2,TRBJ2-3,NA,TRBV7-2,TGTGCCAGCAGCTTAGTTCGCGGGGGACTAACAGATACGCAGTATTTT,CASSLVRGGLTDTQYF
TRBD1,TRBJ1-2,NA,TRBV5-6,TGTGCCAGCAGCTTCCAGACAGGGGGCGTCTATGGCTACACCTTC,CASSFQTGGVYGYTF
TRBD1,TRBJ2-1,few,TRBV5-8,TGTGCCAGCAGCCTACTGCGTGGCAGGGGGCGGGATGAGCAGTTCTTC,CASSLLRGRGRDEQFF
NA,TRBJ1-1,NA,TRBV29-1,TGCAGCGTTGCCTTTGGGCGGGGCGACACTGAAGCTTTCTTT,CSVAFGRGDTEAFF
TRBD2,TRBJ2-7,NA,TRBV7-2,TGTGCCAGCAGCTTACTCGGCCAGCGGGGGGGCTCCTACGAGCAGTACTTC,CASSLLGQRGGSYEQYF
TRBD2,TRBJ2-7,NA,TRBV9,TGTGCCAGCAGCGTAGCTCTTGGCGGGGGGCTCTACGAGCAGTACTTC,CASSVALGGGLYEQYF
TRBD1,TRBJ2-7,NA,TRBV11-2,TGTGCCAGCAGCTTAGTCTCGGGGACAGGACAGGGCGAGCAGTACTTC,CASSLVSGTGQGEQYF
NA,TRBJ1-5,NA,TRBV19,TGTGCCAGTACCCCAACAGGGAGCTATAGCAATCAGCCCCAGCATTTT,CASTPTGSYSNQPQHF
TRBD1,TRBJ2-7,NA,TRBV19,TGTGCCAGTAGTCTGGGGACAGGGGAAACCTACGAGCAGTACTTC,CASSLGTGETYEQYF
TRBD1,TRBJ2-5,few,TRBV2,TGTGCCAGCAGTGCAGGGGGCGGCGAGACCCAGTACTTC,CASSAGGGETQYF
NA,TRBJ1-2,NA,TRBV12-5,TGTGCTAGTGGTTTGTTCCGGTCCGGCTACACCTTC,CASGLFRSGYTF
TRBD1,TRBJ2-3,few,TRBV2,TGTGCCAGCAGTGAAAGGGGGCAGGCAGATACGCAGTATTTT,CASSERGQADTQYF
NA,TRBJ1-2,NA,TRBV7-9,TGTGCCAGCAGCTTAGGGGGGCAGGGGATTGCTGGCTACACCTTC,CASSLGGQGIAGYTF
NA,TRBJ1-2,NA,TRBV7-2,TGTGCCAGCAGCCCCCTAATGGGGGGGATGGATGGCTACACCTTC,CASSPLMGGMDGYTF
NA,TRBJ1-6,many,TRBV4-2,TGTGCCAGCAGCCAAGCGATCACAGGCAATAATTCACCCCTCCACTTT,CASSQAITGNNSPLHF